What follows are 7 T cell receptor beta chains derived from one specimen sequenced in a study of fetal regulatory T cell absence and autoimmunity. Libraries were prepared by immunoSEQ multiplex PCR; TCRdb keeps only in-frame clonotypes and omits some of them. The sample contains around 100,000 clones, around 72% of which appear only once. Input material: pancreas tissue. These receptors originate from a male donor with IPEX syndrome.

V gene TRBV9 combines with J gene TRBJ2-7, with 11 bases that match TRBD2. The V gene end was trimmed by 3 bases and the J gene end by 0 bases; junction bases not matched to a gene: 5. Germline V gene sequence: CDR1 SGDLS, CDR2 YYNGEE. CDR3 length: 16 amino acids. The CDR3 nucleotides are TGTGCCAGCAGCGCTCATAGCGGGGGGGCCTCCTACGAGCAGTACTTC. Protein product: CASSAHSGGASYEQYF.

Concerning this clone: The identical CDR3 is also encoded by other nucleotide sequences in the sample. The chain employs TRBV19 and TRBJ2-2, with D unresolved. V was cut by 2 bases and J by 1 base, with 5 bases left in between. The CDR3 loop spans 14 amino acids. The germline gives CDR1 LNHDA, CDR2 SQIVND (reference sequence). The CDR3 spells CASSISQNTGELFF. Here the CDR3 DNA reads TGTGCCAGTAGTATAAGTCAGAACACCGGGGAGCTGTTTTTT.

This chain joins TRBV25-1 and TRBJ2-7, with D possibly matching TRBD1 (5 bases). The CDR3 is 13 residues long. V shed 0 bases and J shed 2 bases, with 5 bases lying between them. The germline gives CDR1 MGHDK, CDR2 SYGVNS. CDR3 in DNA: TGTGCCAGCAGTGAATACAGGGCCTACGAGCAGTACTTC. Its protein product is CASSEYRAYEQYF.

The chain has TRBV30 and TRBJ1-2; TRBD1 might be the D (5 bases). Germline CDR1 is GTSNPN and CDR2 is SVGIG (reference sequence). CDR3 length: 13 amino acids. V shed 3 bases and J shed 4 bases, with 12 bases lying between them. This CDR3 reads CAWSDWGIYGYTF. CDR3 DNA: TGTGCCTGGAGCGATTGGGGGATCTATGGCTACACCTTC. Using reference TRBV30 and TRBJ1-2 for the parts outside the CDR3, the full variable domain is SQTIHQWPATLVQPVGSPLSLECTVEGTSNPNLYWYRQAAGRGLQLLFYSVGIGQISSEVPQNLSASRPQDRQFILSSKKLLLSDSGFYLCAWSDWGIYGYTFGSGTRLTVV.

The rearrangement uses TRBV19 and TRBJ2-7; D is unclear. The CDR3 runs 11 residues. Germline values: CDR1 LNHDA, CDR2 SQIVND (reference sequence). V was pared by 9 bases and J by 4 bases, with 10 bases between. CDR3 sequence reads: CASTVWYEQYF. The CDR3 nucleotides read TGTGCCAGCACTGTATGGTACGAGCAGTACTTC. Based on the CDR3 plus reference TRBV19 and TRBJ2-7, the full variable domain is DGGITQSPKYLFRKEGQNVTLSCEQNLNHDAMYWYRQDPGQGLRLIYYSQIVNDFQKGDIAEGYSVSREKKESFPLTVTSAQKNPTAFYLCASTVWYEQYFGPGTRLTVT.

V usage is TRBV6-1 and J usage is TRBJ2-7, with TRBD1 identical over 9 bases. The V gene end was trimmed by 8 bases and the J gene end by 5 bases; junction bases not matched to a gene: 7. From germline, CDR1 is MNHNS and CDR2 SASEGT. The CDR3 is 13 amino acids. The chain's CDR3 is CASGVGTGNEQYF. CDR3 sequence (DNA): TGTGCCAGCGGGGTCGGGACAGGGAACGAGCAGTACTTC.

This clone was seen more than once but under ten times. The chain combines TRBV27 with TRBJ1-2; D is unclear. Between the trimmed V and J ends, which lost 4 bases and 4 bases, there was a span of 13 bases. CDR3 length: 14 amino acids. Germline CDR1 reads MNHEY; CDR2 reads SMNVEV (reference sequence). CDR3 bases: TGTGCCAGCAGTTCTGCCCCGGGCAGCTATGGCTACACCTTC. Amino acid sequence: CASSSAPGSYGYTF.